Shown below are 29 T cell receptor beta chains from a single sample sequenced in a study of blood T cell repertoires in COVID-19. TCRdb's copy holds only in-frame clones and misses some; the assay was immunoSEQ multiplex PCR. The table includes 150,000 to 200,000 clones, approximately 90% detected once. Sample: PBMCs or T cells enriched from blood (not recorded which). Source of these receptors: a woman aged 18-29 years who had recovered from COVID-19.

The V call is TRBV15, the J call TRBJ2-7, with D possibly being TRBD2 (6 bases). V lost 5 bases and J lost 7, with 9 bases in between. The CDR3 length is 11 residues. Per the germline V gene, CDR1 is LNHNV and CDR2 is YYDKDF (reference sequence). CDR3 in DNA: TGTGCCACCAGCGGAGGGAGGGAGCAGTACTTC. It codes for CATSGGREQYF.

The CDR3 nucleotides are TGTGCCATCAGACCTAGCGGGATGGTGAATACGCAGTATTTT. This translates into CAIRPSGMVNTQYF. This rearrangement joins TRBV10-3 to TRBJ2-3, with 9 bases matching TRBD2. V was pared by 6 bases and J by 7 bases, with 8 bases of the junction left unmatched. Germline V gene lookup returns CDR1 ENHRY and CDR2 SYGVKD. CDR3 length: 14 residues.

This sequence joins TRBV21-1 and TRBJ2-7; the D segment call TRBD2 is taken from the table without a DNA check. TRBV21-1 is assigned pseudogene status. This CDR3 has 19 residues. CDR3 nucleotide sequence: TGTGCCAGCAGCAAAGGTAGCGGGAGAGTATCCGGGGGGTCCTACGAGCAGTACTTC. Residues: CASSKGSGRVSGGSYEQYF.

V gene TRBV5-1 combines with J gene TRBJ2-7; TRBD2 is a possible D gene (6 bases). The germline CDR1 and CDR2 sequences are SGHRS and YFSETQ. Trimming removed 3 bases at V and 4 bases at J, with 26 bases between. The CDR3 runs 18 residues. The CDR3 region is CASSSVHPLAQILYEQYF. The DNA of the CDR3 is TGCGCCAGCAGCTCTGTCCACCCCCTAGCGCAGATTTTATACGAGCAGTACTTC.

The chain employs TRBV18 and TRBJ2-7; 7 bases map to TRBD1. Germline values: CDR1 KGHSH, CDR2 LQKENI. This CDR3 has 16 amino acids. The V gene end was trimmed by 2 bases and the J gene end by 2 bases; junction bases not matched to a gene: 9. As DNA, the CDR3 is TGTGCCAGCTCACCAATTCCCGGGACAGAAACCTACGAGCAGTACTTC. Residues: CASSPIPGTETYEQYF.

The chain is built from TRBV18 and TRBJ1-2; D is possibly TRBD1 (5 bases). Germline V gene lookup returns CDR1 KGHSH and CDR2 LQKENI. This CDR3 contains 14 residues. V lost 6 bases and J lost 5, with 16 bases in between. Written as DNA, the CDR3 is TGTGCCAGCTCCCCATTAGGCGGGGCGTATGGCTACACCTTC. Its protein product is CASSPLGGAYGYTF.

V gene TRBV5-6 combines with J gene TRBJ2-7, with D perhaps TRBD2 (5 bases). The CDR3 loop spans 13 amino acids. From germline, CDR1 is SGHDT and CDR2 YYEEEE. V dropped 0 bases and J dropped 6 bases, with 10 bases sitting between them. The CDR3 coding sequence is TGTGCCAGCAGCTTGGGAGGGTCTTTCGAGCAGTACTTC. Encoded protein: CASSLGGSFEQYF.

The DNA of the CDR3 is TGTGCCACCAGTGATTCACAGGGGGAAGCGAATGAGCAGTTCTTC. Translation gives CATSDSQGEANEQFF. J is TRBJ2-1 and V is TRBV24-1; 8 bases match TRBD1. The V gene's germline CDR1 is KGHDR and CDR2 SFDVKD. The ends lost 2 bases at V and 7 bases at J; junction bases unmatched: 6. This CDR3 spans 15 amino acids.

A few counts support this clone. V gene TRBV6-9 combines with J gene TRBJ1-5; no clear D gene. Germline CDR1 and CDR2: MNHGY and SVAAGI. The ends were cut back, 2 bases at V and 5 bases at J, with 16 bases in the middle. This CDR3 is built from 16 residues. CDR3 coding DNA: TGTGCCAGCAGTTATAAAACGGGTCGGGTAGATCAGCCCCAGCATTTT. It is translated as CASSYKTGRVDQPQHF.

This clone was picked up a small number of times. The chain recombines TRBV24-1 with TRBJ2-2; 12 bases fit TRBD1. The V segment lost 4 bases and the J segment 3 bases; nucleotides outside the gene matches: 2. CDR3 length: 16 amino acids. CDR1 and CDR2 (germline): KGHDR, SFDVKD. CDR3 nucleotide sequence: TGTGCCACCAGTGACCGGGACAGGGGGCACACCGGGGAGCTGTTTTTT. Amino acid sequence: CATSDRDRGHTGELFF.

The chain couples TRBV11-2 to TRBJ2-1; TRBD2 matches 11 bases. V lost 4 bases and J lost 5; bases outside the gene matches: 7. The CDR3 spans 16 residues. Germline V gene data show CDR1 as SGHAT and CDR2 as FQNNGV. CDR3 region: CASSWLTSGSDNEQFF. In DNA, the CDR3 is TGTGCCAGCAGCTGGTTAACTAGCGGGAGCGACAATGAGCAGTTCTTC. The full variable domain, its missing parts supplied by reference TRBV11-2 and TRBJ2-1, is EAGVAQSPRYKIIEKRQSVAFWCNPISGHATLYWYQQILGQGPKLLIQFQNNGVVDDSQLPKDRFSAERLKGVDSTLKIQPAKLEDSAVYLCASSWLTSGSDNEQFFGPGTRLTVL.

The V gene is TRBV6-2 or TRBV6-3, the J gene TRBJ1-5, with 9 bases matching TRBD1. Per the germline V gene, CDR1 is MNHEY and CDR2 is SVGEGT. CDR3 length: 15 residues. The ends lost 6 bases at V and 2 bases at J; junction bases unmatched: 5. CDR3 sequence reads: CASSTGQGGNQPQHF. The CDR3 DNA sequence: TGTGCCAGCAGCACGGGACAGGGCGGCAATCAGCCCCAGCATTTT.

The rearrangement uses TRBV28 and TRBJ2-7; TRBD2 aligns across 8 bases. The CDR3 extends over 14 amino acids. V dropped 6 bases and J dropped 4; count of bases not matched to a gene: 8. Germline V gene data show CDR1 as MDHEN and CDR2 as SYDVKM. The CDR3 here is CASSWQLAAYEQYF. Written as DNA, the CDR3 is TGTGCCAGCAGCTGGCAACTAGCGGCGTACGAGCAGTACTTC.

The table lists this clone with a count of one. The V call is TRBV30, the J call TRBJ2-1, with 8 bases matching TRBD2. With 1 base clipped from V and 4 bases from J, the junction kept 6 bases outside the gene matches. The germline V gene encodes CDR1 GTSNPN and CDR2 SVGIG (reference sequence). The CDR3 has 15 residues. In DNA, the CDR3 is TGTGCCTGGAGTGCCATAGCGGGAATTTACAATGAGCAGTTCTTC. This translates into CAWSAIAGIYNEQFF.

The CDR3 coding sequence is TGTGCCAGCAGCTATAGCACCGGGAGAACCTATAGGCCTGGCTACACCTTC. This encodes CASSYSTGRTYRPGYTF. The chain has TRBV5-4 and TRBJ1-2; D is uncertain. Germline V gene data show CDR1 as SGHNT and CDR2 as YYREEE (reference sequence). CDR3 length equals 17 residues. Trimming removed 3 bases from V and 7 bases from J, with 25 bases in between.

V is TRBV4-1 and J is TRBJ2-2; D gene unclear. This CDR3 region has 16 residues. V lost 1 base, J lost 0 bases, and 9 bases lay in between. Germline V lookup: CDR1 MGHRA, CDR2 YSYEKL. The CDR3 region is CASSQAPVPNTGELFF. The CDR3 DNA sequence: TGCGCCAGCAGCCAAGCCCCGGTCCCGAACACCGGGGAGCTGTTTTTT.

The CDR3 loop reads CASSHSGHTDTQYF. CDR3 DNA sequence: TGTGCCAGCAGCCATAGCGGGCATACAGATACGCAGTATTTT. The V call is TRBV7-3, the J call TRBJ2-3; 7 bases line up with TRBD2. CDR3 size: 14 residues. Germline loops: CDR1 SGHTA, CDR2 FQGTGA. J gave up 3 bases and V 5 bases, and 5 bases lay outside the gene matches.

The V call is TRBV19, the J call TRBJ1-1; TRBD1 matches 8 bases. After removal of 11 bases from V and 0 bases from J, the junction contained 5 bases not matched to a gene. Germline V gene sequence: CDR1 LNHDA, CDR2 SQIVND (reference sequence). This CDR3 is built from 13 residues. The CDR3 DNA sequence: TGTGCCGCTATGGACAGGGTGAACACTGAAGCTTTCTTT. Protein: CAAMDRVNTEAFF.

In DNA form, the CDR3 reads TGCAGCGTTGAAGATCTGAGTTACGAGCAGTACTTC. Translated: CSVEDLSYEQYF. The J gene is TRBJ2-7, the V gene TRBV29-1; D uncertain. Germline values: CDR1 SQVTM, CDR2 ANQGSEA. This CDR3 is 12 amino acids long. V lost 0 bases and J 4 bases, leaving 7 bases between the germline ends.

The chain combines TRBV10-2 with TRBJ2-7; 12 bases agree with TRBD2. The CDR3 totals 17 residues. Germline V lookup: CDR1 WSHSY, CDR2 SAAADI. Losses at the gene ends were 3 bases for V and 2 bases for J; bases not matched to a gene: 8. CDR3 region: CASSDQTGLAGTYEQYF. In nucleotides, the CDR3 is TGCGCCAGCAGTGACCAAACCGGACTAGCGGGGACCTACGAGCAGTACTTC.

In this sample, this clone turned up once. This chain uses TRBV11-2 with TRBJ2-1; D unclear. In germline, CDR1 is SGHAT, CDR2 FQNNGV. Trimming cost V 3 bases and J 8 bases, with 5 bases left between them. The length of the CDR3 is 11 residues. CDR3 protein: CASSLADEQFF. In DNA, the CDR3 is TGTGCCAGCAGCTTGGCCGATGAGCAGTTCTTC.

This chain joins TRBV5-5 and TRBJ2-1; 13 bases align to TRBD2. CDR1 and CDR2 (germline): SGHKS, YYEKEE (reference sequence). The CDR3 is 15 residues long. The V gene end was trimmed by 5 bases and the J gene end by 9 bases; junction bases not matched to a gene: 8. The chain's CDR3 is CASRLTSGRVGEQFF. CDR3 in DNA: TGTGCCAGCAGACTTACTAGCGGGAGGGTGGGTGAGCAGTTCTTC.

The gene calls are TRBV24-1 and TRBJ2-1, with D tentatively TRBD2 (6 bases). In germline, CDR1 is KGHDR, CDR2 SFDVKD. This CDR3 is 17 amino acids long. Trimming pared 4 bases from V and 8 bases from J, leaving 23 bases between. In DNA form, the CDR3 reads TGTGCCACCAGTGAGTCCTCAGGGCCTAGCGCCCTCTATGAGCAGTTCTTC. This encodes CATSESSGPSALYEQFF.

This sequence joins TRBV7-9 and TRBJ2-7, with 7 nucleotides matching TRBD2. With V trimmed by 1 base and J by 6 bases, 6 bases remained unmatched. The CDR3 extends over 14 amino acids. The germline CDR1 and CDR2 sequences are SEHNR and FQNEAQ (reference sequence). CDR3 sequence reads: CASSLGGTTGEQYF. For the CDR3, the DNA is TGTGCCAGCAGCTTAGGAGGGACTACGGGCGAGCAGTACTTC. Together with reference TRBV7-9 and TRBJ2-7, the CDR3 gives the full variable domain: DTGVSQNPRHKITKRGQNVTFRCDPISEHNRLYWYRQTLGQGPEFLTYFQNEAQLEKSRLLSDRFSAERPKGSFSTLEIQRTEQGDSAMYLCASSLGGTTGEQYFGPGTRLTVT.

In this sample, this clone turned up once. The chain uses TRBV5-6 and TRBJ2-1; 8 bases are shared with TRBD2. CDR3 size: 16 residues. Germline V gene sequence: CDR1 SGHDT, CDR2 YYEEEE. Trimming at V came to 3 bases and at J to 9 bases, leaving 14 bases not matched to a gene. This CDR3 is CASSSLGTRLNGEQFF. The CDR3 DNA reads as TGTGCCAGCAGCTCCCTCGGGACTAGACTTAACGGTGAGCAGTTCTTC.

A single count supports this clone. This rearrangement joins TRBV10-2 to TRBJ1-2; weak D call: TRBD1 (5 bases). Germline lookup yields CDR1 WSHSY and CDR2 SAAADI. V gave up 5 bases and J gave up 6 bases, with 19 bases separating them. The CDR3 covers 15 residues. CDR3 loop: CASSSEGRWGDGYTF. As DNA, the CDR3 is TGCGCCAGCAGTTCCGAAGGAAGATGGGGGGATGGCTACACCTTC.

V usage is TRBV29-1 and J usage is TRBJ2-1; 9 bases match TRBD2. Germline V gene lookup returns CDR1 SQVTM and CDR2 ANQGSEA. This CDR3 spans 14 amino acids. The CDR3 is CPAPPSGIMYEQFF. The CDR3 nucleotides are TGCCCCGCCCCCCCTAGCGGGATCATGTATGAGCAGTTCTTC.

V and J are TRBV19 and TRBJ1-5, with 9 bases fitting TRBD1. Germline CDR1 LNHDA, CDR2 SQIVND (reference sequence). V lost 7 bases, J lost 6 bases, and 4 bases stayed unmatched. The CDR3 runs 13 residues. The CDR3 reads CASNYRGLQPQHF. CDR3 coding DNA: TGTGCCAGTAATTACAGGGGGCTTCAGCCCCAGCATTTT.

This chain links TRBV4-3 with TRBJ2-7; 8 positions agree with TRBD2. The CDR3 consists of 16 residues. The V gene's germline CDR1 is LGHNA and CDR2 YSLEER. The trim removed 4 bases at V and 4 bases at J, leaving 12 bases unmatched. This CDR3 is CASSLRVGLGAYEQYF. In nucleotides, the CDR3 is TGCGCCAGCAGCCTTCGGGTGGGACTAGGGGCATACGAGCAGTACTTC.